A single sample is the source of the 32 T cell receptor beta chains below, sequenced in a study of blood T cell repertoires in COVID-19. The repertoire was sequenced with immunoSEQ multiplex PCR; TCRdb's copy has only in-frame clones and lacks some. The sample has around 130,000 clones; about nine tenths are singletons. The sample taken for sequencing was peripheral blood. These receptors came from a human donor with COVID-19, enrolled during active disease. The donor label of this sample is uncertain.

The V gene is TRBV7-9, the J gene TRBJ1-1; TRBD1 aligns across 8 bases. V dropped 5 bases and J dropped 8; count of bases not matched to a gene: 7. The CDR3 runs to 13 residues. CDR1 and CDR2 (germline): SEHNR, FQNEAQ (reference sequence). CDR3 sequence (DNA): TGTGCCAGCAGCGTAATTCAGGGGGCGGAAGCTTTCTTT. Protein: CASSVIQGAEAFF. Drawing the rest from reference TRBV7-9 and TRBJ1-1, the complete variable domain is DTGVSQNPRHKITKRGQNVTFRCDPISEHNRLYWYRQTLGQGPEFLTYFQNEAQLEKSRLLSDRFSAERPKGSFSTLEIQRTEQGDSAMYLCASSVIQGAEAFFGQGTRLTVV.

Only a few counts were recorded for this clone. The CDR3 DNA follows: TGTGCCAGCAGTGAATATGAGGGATCCTACAATGAGCAGTTCTTC. It codes for CASSEYEGSYNEQFF. The V call is TRBV25-1, the J call TRBJ2-1; tentative D call: TRBD2 (5 bases). From germline, CDR1 is MGHDK and CDR2 SYGVNS. The CDR3 runs to 15 residues. V dropped 0 bases and J dropped 1 base, with 7 bases sitting between them. The full variable domain, its missing parts supplied by reference TRBV25-1 and TRBJ2-1, is EADIYQTPRYLVIGTGKKITLECSQTMGHDKMYWYQQDPGMELHLIHYSYGVNSTEKGDLSSESTVSRIRTEHFPLTLESARPSHTSQYLCASSEYEGSYNEQFFGPGTRLTVL.

This chain uses TRBV18 with TRBJ2-1, with 10 bases that match TRBD2. Germline loops: CDR1 KGHSH, CDR2 LQKENI. V was pared by 3 bases and J by 0 bases, with 5 bases of the junction left unmatched. This CDR3 has 17 residues. CDR3 sequence (DNA): TGTGCCAGCTCACCCGAACTAGCGGGGAGCTCCTACAATGAGCAGTTCTTC. Its translation: CASSPELAGSSYNEQFF.

The chain couples TRBV15 to TRBJ1-4; TRBD1 agrees at 8 bases. Germline CDR1 LNHNV, CDR2 YYDKDF (reference sequence). V lost 0 bases to trimming and J lost 8 bases; unmatched junction nucleotides: 8. The CDR3 totals 16 residues. The CDR3 spells CATSREGAGGAEKLFF. CDR3 DNA sequence: TGTGCCACCAGCAGAGAGGGTGCAGGGGGCGCCGAAAAACTGTTTTTT.

The rearrangement joins TRBV25-1 to TRBJ1-2; possible D gene TRBD1, 6 bases. Germline V gene data show CDR1 as MGHDK and CDR2 as SYGVNS. The CDR3 length is 13 residues. Trimming shortened V by 5 bases and J by 8 bases, and 15 bases separated the two germline ends. CDR3 DNA: TGTGCCAGCAGTACCTCGCACAGGGACGGCTACACCTTC. Translation: CASSTSHRDGYTF.

The rearrangement joins TRBV2 to TRBJ1-4; possible D gene TRBD1, 6 bases. The germline V gene encodes CDR1 SNHLY and CDR2 FYNNEI. V gave up 8 bases and J gave up 3 bases, with 10 bases separating them. The CDR3 is 13 amino acids. The CDR3 loop is CASDRWANEKLFF. The CDR3 nucleotides read TGTGCCAGCGACAGGTGGGCTAATGAAAAACTGTTTTTT. Combining the CDR3 with reference TRBV2 and TRBJ1-4 gives the whole variable domain EPEVTQTPSHQVTQMGQEVILRCVPISNHLYFYWYRQILGQKVEFLVSFYNNEISEKSEIFDDQFSVERPDGSNFTLKIRSTKLEDSAMYFCASDRWANEKLFFGSGTQLSVL.

The rearrangement joins TRBV6-5 to TRBJ2-5; weak D call: TRBD1 (6 bases). This CDR3 has 15 residues. The germline V gene encodes CDR1 MNHEY and CDR2 SVGAGI. Trimming removed 5 bases at V and 4 bases at J, with 17 bases between. The DNA for the CDR3 is TGTGCCAGCAGTCTGACTCGGACAGCTAGAGAGACCCAGTACTTC. It is translated as CASSLTRTARETQYF.

The V call is TRBV28, the J call TRBJ2-1; 11 positions match TRBD1. After removal of 8 bases from V and 6 bases from J, the junction contained 9 bases not matched to a gene. This CDR3 contains 15 residues. CDR1 MDHEN and CDR2 SYDVKM come from the germline V gene. CDR3 amino acids: CASSPGGQGVNEQFF. CDR3 coding DNA: TGTGCCAGCTCCCCTGGGGGACAGGGGGTCAATGAGCAGTTCTTC.

The CDR3 sequence is CASSLKDRGTDTQYF. The CDR3 region has the DNA TGTGCCAGTAGTCTCAAAGATCGGGGCACAGATACGCAGTATTTT. This sequence joins TRBV19 and TRBJ2-3, with D unresolved. V was cut by 5 bases and J by 1 base, with 13 bases left in between. Germline V gives CDR1 LNHDA, CDR2 SQIVND (reference sequence). This CDR3 comprises 15 residues.

The V and J genes are TRBV12-3 or TRBV12-4 and TRBJ1-2; D is unresolved. Between the trimmed V and J ends, which lost 10 bases and 6 bases, there was a span of 15 bases. This CDR3 is 12 amino acids long. The DNA for the CDR3 is TGTGCCACGGGCCGGGGAGGAAATGGCTACACCTTC. It is translated as CATGRGGNGYTF.

Here the CDR3 reads CASSSATGQGWGTEAFF. The CDR3 DNA is TGTGCCAGCAGTAGCGCGACAGGGCAGGGTTGGGGGACTGAAGCTTTCTTT. The chain uses TRBV5-6 and TRBJ1-1; 7 nucleotides match TRBD1. The CDR3 consists of 17 residues. Trimming removed 5 bases from V and 5 bases from J; junction bases left unmatched: 18. Germline lookup yields CDR1 SGHDT and CDR2 YYEEEE.

The chain recombines TRBV19 with TRBJ1-4; D gene uncertain. The length of the CDR3 is 15 residues. Germline V gene sequence: CDR1 LNHDA, CDR2 SQIVND (reference sequence). Deletions cut 5 bases from V and 2 bases from J, with 12 bases between. CDR3 sequence: CASSVTGNTNEKLFF. CDR3 coding DNA: TGTGCCAGTAGTGTCACCGGGAATACTAATGAAAAACTGTTTTTT.

The chain combines TRBV4-1 with TRBJ1-2; TRBD1 agrees at 8 bases. Germline V lookup: CDR1 MGHRA, CDR2 YSYEKL. V gave up 4 bases and J gave up 4 bases; unmatched junction bases: 8. The CDR3 consists of 15 residues. The CDR3 sequence is CASSPSRDRSYGYTF. Here the CDR3 DNA reads TGCGCCAGCAGCCCTAGCCGGGACAGGTCCTATGGCTACACCTTC.

The chain joins TRBV2 to TRBJ2-2, with 10 bases matching TRBD1. This CDR3 is built from 15 residues. Per germline, CDR1 SNHLY and CDR2 FYNNEI. The CDR3 DNA is TGTGCTCACGGACCGACAGGGGGCGACCCCGGGGAGCTGTTTTTT. Encoded protein: CAHGPTGGDPGELFF.

The genes are TRBV7-6 and TRBJ2-2; 9 nucleotides agree with TRBD2. The J segment lost 6 bases and the V segment lost 2 bases, leaving 7 bases of the junction unmatched. The germline V gene encodes CDR1 SGHVS and CDR2 FNYEAQ. There are 16 residues in the CDR3. The CDR3 sequence: CASSLNSAGGPGELFF. CDR3 DNA: TGTGCCAGCAGCTTAAATTCGGCGGGGGGGCCCGGGGAGCTGTTTTTT.

Of note for this clone: This sample includes further DNA sequences coding for the same CDR3. V usage is TRBV6-5 and J usage is TRBJ2-7, with a weak D call TRBD2 (6 bases). Trimming shortened V by 0 bases and J by 3 bases, and 12 bases separated the two germline ends. The CDR3 consists of 15 residues. CDR1 is MNHEY, CDR2 SVGAGI, per germline. DNA of the CDR3: TGTGCCAGCAGTTACTCGAGCGGGCGAAGCTACGAGCAGTACTTC. This sequence encodes CASSYSSGRSYEQYF.

The chain carries TRBV30 and TRBJ1-1; no clear D. The CDR3 is made up of 13 amino acids. Germline CDR1 GTSNPN, CDR2 SVGIG (reference sequence). V lost 7 bases to trimming and J lost 4 bases, with 16 bases between them. The CDR3: CAYKSGGSTEAFF. The CDR3 coding sequence is TGTGCCTACAAATCCGGCGGGAGCACTGAAGCTTTCTTT.

V and J are TRBV19 and TRBJ2-5; 10 nucleotides agree with TRBD1. J gave up 4 bases and V 4 bases, and 9 bases lay outside the gene matches. The CDR3 spans 16 residues. Germline-derived CDR1 and CDR2 are LNHDA and SQIVND (reference sequence). CDR3 nucleotide sequence: TGTGCCAGTAGTACACGGACAGGGGGGAGTGGAGAGACCCAGTACTTC. This sequence encodes CASSTRTGGSGETQYF.

Points on this clone: The limits of the CDR3 on the DNA are not certain, so only TCRdb's listed CDR3 is given. The chain is built from TRBV3-1 (or the pseudogene TRBV3-2) and TRBJ2-4; the DNA was not compared with TRBD1, the D call given in the table. Germline CDR1 reads LGHDT; CDR2 reads YNNKEL (reference sequence). 14 amino acids form the CDR3, both terminal residues included. The CDR3 sequence is CASSQDLVGTGAYF.

V usage is TRBV10-2 and J usage is TRBJ1-2; D unclear. This CDR3 is 14 amino acids long. The germline V gene has CDR1 WSHSY and CDR2 SAAADI. V lost 3 bases to trimming and J lost 4 bases, with 12 bases between them. The CDR3 DNA follows: TGCGCCAGCAGTGATCAGGCCCAAGGCTATGGCTACACCTTC. This gives the protein CASSDQAQGYGYTF.

V gene TRBV12-5 combines with J gene TRBJ2-3, with D possibly matching TRBD2 (5 bases). The CDR3 has 16 residues. Germline V gene lookup returns CDR1 LGHNT and CDR2 FRNRAP. V shed 4 bases and J shed 4 bases, with 18 bases lying between them. The CDR3 DNA is TGTGCTAGTGGTTCCCTCCTTGGACGGGGAGCAGATACGCAGTATTTT. It translates to CASGSLLGRGADTQYF. The full variable domain, its missing parts supplied by reference TRBV12-5 and TRBJ2-3, is DARVTQTPRHKVTEMGQEVTMRCQPILGHNTVFWYRQTMMQGLELLAYFRNRAPLDDSGMPKDRFSAEMPDATLATLKIQPSEPRDSAVYFCASGSLLGRGADTQYFGPGTRLTVL.

This chain joins TRBV5-5 and TRBJ1-4; 9 nucleotides match TRBD1. Germline V gene data show CDR1 as SGHKS and CDR2 as YYEKEE (reference sequence). The CDR3 is 15 residues long. The junction had 7 bases not matched to a gene; V was cut back by 4 bases and J by 6 bases. The CDR3 nucleotides read TGTGCCAGCAGCCTCCCGGGACAGGGTGATGAAAAACTGTTTTTT. It translates to CASSLPGQGDEKLFF.

A single count supports this clone. The V call is TRBV27, the J call TRBJ1-2; TRBD1 is a possible D gene (6 bases). V dropped 3 bases and J dropped 4 bases, with 9 bases sitting between them. CDR3 length equals 13 residues. Per the germline V gene, CDR1 is MNHEY and CDR2 is SMNVEV (reference sequence). CDR3 nucleotides: TGTGCCAGCAGTTTCGCACAGGGCTATGGCTACACCTTC. Protein product: CASSFAQGYGYTF.

The gene calls are TRBV6-5 and TRBJ1-2, with TRBD1 matching over 10 bases. Germline V lookup: CDR1 MNHEY, CDR2 SVGAGI. The J segment lost 7 bases and the V segment lost 6 bases, leaving 5 bases of the junction unmatched. The CDR3 covers 13 residues. In DNA form, the CDR3 reads TGTGCCAGCAGGACCTGGACAGGGGGTGGCTACACCTTC. Encoded protein: CASRTWTGGGYTF.

V and J are TRBV5-4 and TRBJ1-6; D is undetermined. Germline V gives CDR1 SGHNT, CDR2 YYREEE (reference sequence). This CDR3 comprises 13 residues. V was cut by 4 bases and J by 8 bases, with 10 bases left in between. CDR3 in amino acids: CASSLGGDSPLHF. CDR3 in DNA: TGTGCCAGCAGCCTGGGCGGGGATTCACCCCTCCACTTT.

The V and J genes are TRBV11-3 and TRBJ1-1, with D unresolved. This CDR3 is built from 12 residues. Trimming stripped 5 bases from V and 5 bases from J, with 9 bases between. Germline-derived CDR1 and CDR2 are SGHNT and YENEEA. The CDR3 nucleotides are TGTGCCAGCAGCCCTACAGAAACTGAAGCTTTCTTT. It encodes CASSPTETEAFF.

The chain is built from TRBV2 and TRBJ2-1; no clear D gene. Trimming pared 1 base from V and 2 bases from J, leaving 15 bases between. Germline CDR1 SNHLY, CDR2 FYNNEI. The CDR3 sequence is 17 residues long. As DNA, the CDR3 is TGTGCCAGCAGTGAAGGTGTAGCAACGATCGCCTACAATGAGCAGTTCTTC. This sequence encodes CASSEGVATIAYNEQFF.

This chain joins TRBV10-1 and TRBJ1-6, with D unresolved. The CDR3 covers 13 residues. Trimming took 6 bases from V and 10 from J, leaving 13 bases between them. CDR1 is WNHNN and CDR2 is SYGVQD in the germline V gene (reference sequence). CDR3 in amino acids: CASSLGDGSPLHF. CDR3 DNA: TGCGCCAGCAGCCTAGGAGATGGGTCACCCCTCCACTTT.

The rearrangement joins TRBV28 to TRBJ2-1; D gene unclear. V was shortened by 3 bases and J by 6 bases, with 9 bases between the two germline ends. The CDR3 runs to 13 residues. Germline CDR1 reads MDHEN; CDR2 reads SYDVKM. The CDR3 loop reads CASSFLGFNEQFF. In DNA form, the CDR3 reads TGTGCCAGCAGTTTCCTGGGCTTCAATGAGCAGTTCTTC.

This clone is a singleton in its sample. The V gene is TRBV6-5, the J gene TRBJ1-5; D is undetermined. This CDR3 contains 15 residues. The V gene lost 7 bases and the J gene lost 0 bases, with 13 bases spanning the gap. Per the germline V gene, CDR1 is MNHEY and CDR2 is SVGAGI. The CDR3 sequence is CASTAHRDSNQPQHF. In DNA form, the CDR3 reads TGTGCCAGCACCGCCCATAGAGATAGCAATCAGCCCCAGCATTTT.

The chain recombines TRBV30 with TRBJ1-5, with 8 positions matching TRBD1. The length of the CDR3 is 13 residues. V lost 0 bases and J lost 5; bases outside the gene matches: 0. Per the germline V gene, CDR1 is GTSNPN and CDR2 is SVGIG (reference sequence). This chain's CDR3 is CAWSVQGDQPQHF. The CDR3, as DNA: TGTGCCTGGAGTGTACAGGGGGATCAGCCCCAGCATTTT.

This chain uses TRBV9 with TRBJ1-2, with 11 bases fitting TRBD1. The CDR3 covers 15 residues. Germline V gene lookup returns CDR1 SGDLS and CDR2 YYNGEE. V lost 2 bases to trimming and J lost 8 bases; unmatched junction nucleotides: 8. As DNA, the CDR3 is TGTGCCAGCAGCGTCCGGGACAGGGGGGTGGGCGGCTACACCTTC. This codes for CASSVRDRGVGGYTF.